The rows below give T cell receptor beta chains drawn from one sample of a study of control samples from healthy donors and cancer patients. The repertoire was sequenced with immunoSEQ multiplex PCR; TCRdb's copy has only in-frame clones and lacks some. Among around 150,000 clones listed, roughly 94% were seen once. Sequenced sample: blood. All receptors come from a woman between 35 and 50 years old in good health. CDR3s include the opening cysteine and the closing phenylalanine or tryptophan. The order of the fields is J gene, V gene, D gene, clone size, CDR3 DNA, CDR3 protein. D genes are given only for firm matches. Only some rows state a clone size, as once, few, many or a class for expanded clones.

j_call: TRBJ1-1
v_call: TRBV29-1
d_call: .
clone_size: .
cdr3_nt: TGCAGCGTTCCCCGAGCGACCAACACTGAAGCTTTCTTT
cdr3_aa: CSVPRATNTEAFF

j_call: TRBJ2-7
v_call: TRBV7-9
d_call: TRBD1
clone_size: .
cdr3_nt: TGTGCCAGCAGCTTATACCAGGGGGTAGGCGAGCAGTACTTC
cdr3_aa: CASSLYQGVGEQYF

j_call: TRBJ1-2
v_call: TRBV5-4
d_call: TRBD1
clone_size: .
cdr3_nt: TGTGCCAGCAGCTCTGACAGGGAACTCTACACCTTC
cdr3_aa: CASSSDRELYTF

j_call: TRBJ1-4
v_call: TRBV7-2
d_call: .
clone_size: .
cdr3_nt: TGTGCCAGCAGCTTTACTGGGAACAATGAAAAACTGTTTTTT
cdr3_aa: CASSFTGNNEKLFF

j_call: TRBJ2-2
v_call: TRBV25-1
d_call: .
clone_size: .
cdr3_nt: TGTGCCAGCAGTGACAGGGTGGGAACCGGGGAGCTGTTTTTT
cdr3_aa: CASSDRVGTGELFF

j_call: TRBJ1-2
v_call: TRBV3-1/TRBV3-2
d_call: TRBD1
clone_size: .
cdr3_nt: TGTGCCAGCAGTTTCATCCGGGACAGGGGGATCTATGGCTACACCTTC
cdr3_aa: CASSFIRDRGIYGYTF

j_call: TRBJ2-7
v_call: TRBV15
d_call: TRBD2
clone_size: once
cdr3_nt: TGTGCCACCAGCAGAGAGGCGGGAGGATATCGCGAGCAGTACTTC
cdr3_aa: CATSREAGGYREQYF

j_call: TRBJ1-5
v_call: TRBV19
d_call: TRBD1
clone_size: .
cdr3_nt: TGTGCCAGCACGACAGGGACGTACAATCAGCCCCAGCATTTT
cdr3_aa: CASTTGTYNQPQHF

j_call: TRBJ2-5
v_call: TRBV7-9
d_call: .
clone_size: .
cdr3_nt: TGTGCCAGCAGCCCCCGAGGACCGGAGACCCAGTACTTC
cdr3_aa: CASSPRGPETQYF

j_call: TRBJ2-3
v_call: TRBV19
d_call: .
clone_size: .
cdr3_nt: TGTGCCAGTAGAGACGGGAGAGCCTCAGATACGCAGTATTTT
cdr3_aa: CASRDGRASDTQYF

j_call: TRBJ1-2
v_call: TRBV3-1/TRBV3-2
d_call: .
clone_size: .
cdr3_nt: TGTGCCAGCAGCCAAAGGGAGTTGGACTATGGCTACACCTTC
cdr3_aa: CASSQRELDYGYTF

j_call: TRBJ1-1
v_call: TRBV15
d_call: .
clone_size: .
cdr3_nt: TGTGCCACCAGCAGCAGGCGGGGTACTGAAGCTTTCTTT
cdr3_aa: CATSSRRGTEAFF

j_call: TRBJ1-1
v_call: TRBV30
d_call: TRBD1
clone_size: .
cdr3_nt: TGTGCCTCAACCGGGACAGGGCCGAGAACTGAAGCTTTCTTT
cdr3_aa: CASTGTGPRTEAFF

j_call: TRBJ2-2
v_call: TRBV9
d_call: TRBD2
clone_size: .
cdr3_nt: TGTGCCAGCAGCGCTCCTAGCGGGAGGGGCACCGGGGAGCTGTTTTTT
cdr3_aa: CASSAPSGRGTGELFF

j_call: TRBJ2-7
v_call: TRBV6-5
d_call: TRBD1
clone_size: .
cdr3_nt: TGTGCCAGCACTATATCGGGACAGGGTGCTTACGAGCAGTACTTC
cdr3_aa: CASTISGQGAYEQYF

j_call: TRBJ1-6
v_call: TRBV6-2/TRBV6-3
d_call: .
clone_size: .
cdr3_nt: TGTGCCAGCAGTTACGGGACGGGAAGAAATTCACCCCTCCACTTT
cdr3_aa: CASSYGTGRNSPLHF

j_call: TRBJ2-3
v_call: TRBV5-8
d_call: TRBD2
clone_size: .
cdr3_nt: TGTGCCAGCAGCTTGCTAGCGGGGGGCACCACAGATACGCAGTATTTT
cdr3_aa: CASSLLAGGTTDTQYF

j_call: TRBJ1-2
v_call: TRBV7-2
d_call: TRBD1
clone_size: .
cdr3_nt: TGTGCCAGCAGCTTGCCGCTGGGGGACAGGTCCTATGGCTACACCTTC
cdr3_aa: CASSLPLGDRSYGYTF

j_call: TRBJ2-1
v_call: TRBV9
d_call: TRBD2
clone_size: .
cdr3_nt: TGTGCCAGCAGCGCCCTGGGTAGCGGGAGGTTAAACAATGAGCAGTTCTTC
cdr3_aa: CASSALGSGRLNNEQFF

j_call: TRBJ1-4
v_call: TRBV5-4
d_call: .
clone_size: .
cdr3_nt: TGTGCCAGCGGTTTAGATCCCGGTAGGGGTAATGAAAAACTGTTTTTT
cdr3_aa: CASGLDPGRGNEKLFF

j_call: TRBJ1-5
v_call: TRBV6-2/TRBV6-3
d_call: .
clone_size: .
cdr3_nt: TGTGCCAGCAGTTACCGGCAGGAGAACAATCAGCCCCAGCATTTT
cdr3_aa: CASSYRQENNQPQHF

j_call: TRBJ2-3
v_call: TRBV7-9
d_call: .
clone_size: .
cdr3_nt: TGTGCCAGTACGGACGGAAACACAGATACGCAGTATTTT
cdr3_aa: CASTDGNTDTQYF

j_call: TRBJ1-2
v_call: TRBV9
d_call: .
clone_size: .
cdr3_nt: TGTGCCAGCAGCGTAGTGAGTGGGAAAGGAATCTATGGCTACACCTTC
cdr3_aa: CASSVVSGKGIYGYTF

j_call: TRBJ1-6
v_call: TRBV9
d_call: .
clone_size: .
cdr3_nt: TGTGCCAGCAGCCCCCTTCAAGGGCAGGGAGATTCACCCCTCCACTTT
cdr3_aa: CASSPLQGQGDSPLHF

j_call: TRBJ2-4
v_call: TRBV4-3
d_call: .
clone_size: few
cdr3_nt: TGCGCCAGCAGCCAAGACCGCCTAGCTAGCGCCAAAAACATTCAGTACTTC
cdr3_aa: CASSQDRLASAKNIQYF

j_call: TRBJ1-1
v_call: TRBV11-2
d_call: .
clone_size: .
cdr3_nt: TGTGCCAGCAGCCGAATACGGGGGGTCGGTGAAGCTTTCTTT
cdr3_aa: CASSRIRGVGEAFF

j_call: TRBJ1-3
v_call: TRBV4-3
d_call: .
clone_size: once
cdr3_nt: TGCGCCAGCAGCCAGACAGGCTTCTCTGGAAACACCATATATTTT
cdr3_aa: CASSQTGFSGNTIYF

j_call: TRBJ1-4
v_call: TRBV6-5
d_call: .
clone_size: .
cdr3_nt: TGTGCCAGCAGTCACCGATTGAGGGAGAATGAAAAACTGTTTTTT
cdr3_aa: CASSHRLRENEKLFF

j_call: TRBJ2-2
v_call: TRBV5-4
d_call: .
clone_size: .
cdr3_nt: TGTGCCAGCAGCTGGTCAGGCACCGGGGAGCTGTTTTTT
cdr3_aa: CASSWSGTGELFF

j_call: TRBJ2-4
v_call: TRBV9
d_call: .
clone_size: .
cdr3_nt: TGTGCCAGCAGCGTAGATCCAGCGAGCGGCATTCAGTACTTC
cdr3_aa: CASSVDPASGIQYF

j_call: TRBJ2-1
v_call: TRBV10-2
d_call: .
clone_size: .
cdr3_nt: TGCGCCAGTACGGGACGTGGTCTAGTATATGAGCAGTTCTTC
cdr3_aa: CASTGRGLVYEQFF

j_call: TRBJ2-7
v_call: TRBV7-2
d_call: .
clone_size: .
cdr3_nt: TGTGCCAGCAGACCAGGGACAACTACTTACGAGCAGTACTTC
cdr3_aa: CASRPGTTTYEQYF

j_call: TRBJ1-4
v_call: TRBV11-3
d_call: .
clone_size: .
cdr3_nt: TGTGCCGGGGGTCTCCCAAGTAATGAAAAACTGTTTTTT
cdr3_aa: CAGGLPSNEKLFF

j_call: TRBJ1-1
v_call: TRBV12-5
d_call: TRBD1
clone_size: .
cdr3_nt: TGTGCTAGTGGTTTGGGACAGGGGCCCTACACTGAAGCTTTCTTT
cdr3_aa: CASGLGQGPYTEAFF

j_call: TRBJ1-3
v_call: TRBV10-3
d_call: .
clone_size: .
cdr3_nt: TGTGCCACCTGGGGTGACACCATATATTTT
cdr3_aa: CATWGDTIYF

j_call: TRBJ2-2
v_call: TRBV7-3
d_call: .
clone_size: .
cdr3_nt: TGTGCCAGCAGCCCTCAGGGCCCCGGGGAGCTGTTTTTT
cdr3_aa: CASSPQGPGELFF

j_call: TRBJ1-4
v_call: TRBV27
d_call: .
clone_size: .
cdr3_nt: TGTGCCAGCAGTTTCAGGAACCCTTCGCGCGAAAAACTGTTTTTT
cdr3_aa: CASSFRNPSREKLFF

j_call: TRBJ1-1
v_call: TRBV3-1/TRBV3-2
d_call: .
clone_size: .
cdr3_nt: TGTGCCAGCAGCCAAGCGGGGGCGAACACTGAAGCTTTCTTT
cdr3_aa: CASSQAGANTEAFF

j_call: TRBJ1-5
v_call: TRBV6-2/TRBV6-3
d_call: TRBD1
clone_size: .
cdr3_nt: TGTGCCAGCAGTTACTTTGGGGGGCAGGGGGGACAGCCCCAGCATTTT
cdr3_aa: CASSYFGGQGGQPQHF

j_call: TRBJ1-6
v_call: TRBV6-4
d_call: .
clone_size: .
cdr3_nt: TGTGCCAGCAGTGTTCGGCAGAATTCACCCCTCCACTTT
cdr3_aa: CASSVRQNSPLHF

j_call: TRBJ2-1
v_call: TRBV19
d_call: TRBD1
clone_size: .
cdr3_nt: TGTGCCAGTAGCCTACAGGGGGAGAGTTACAATGAGCAGTTCTTC
cdr3_aa: CASSLQGESYNEQFF

j_call: TRBJ1-3
v_call: TRBV5-4
d_call: .
clone_size: .
cdr3_nt: TGTGCCAGCAGCCCGAGGGGCGGAGGGTCGTCTGGAAACACCATATATTTT
cdr3_aa: CASSPRGGGSSGNTIYF